This record looks at one TCR beta chain sequence and its context. Its antigen remains unknown. The CDR3 end is not reached by the read, which stops 3 residues before it; the germline J gene fills it in. Dot-blot hybridization genotyped cervical HPV amplified with MY09/MY11 PCR. The CDR3 totals 14 residues. The V gene end was trimmed by 4 bases and the J gene end by 4 bases; junction bases not matched to a gene: 7. Germline CDR1 LGHDT, CDR2 YNNKEL (reference sequence). The source of the sample is a study of T cells in women clearing cervical HPV infection. Study outcomes and limitations: Repertoire richness, not evenness, was significantly elevated in CIN3+ cases versus controls.

Produced via immunoSEQ multiplex PCR; TCRdb's table is partial and in-frame only. The record lists roughly 40,000 clones, of which the ten most abundant hold around 5%. The sequenced sample consisted of blood buffy coat. The source is a woman aged 18 to 75 with a cervical HPV16 infection that either progressed to CIN3+ or cleared (not recorded which). The V call is TRBV3-1 (or the pseudogene TRBV3-2), the J call TRBJ2-7; 7 bases map to TRBD1. CDR3 sequence reads: CASSPDRAGYEQYF. The CDR3 bases that were read are TGTGCCAGCAGCCCCGACAGGGCAGGGTACGAG.